The subject of this entry is one T cell receptor beta chain. The antigen is undetermined. This sample was taken from a study of cytomegalovirus exposure and HLA in healthy donors. Across the study: Genetic ancestry analysis placed approximately 78% of the 300 to 400 donors that were genotyped in the Caucasian-associated cluster.

Study outcomes and limitations: What was likely a sequencing artifact was a cluster of highly shared sequence variants.

Amplification used 60 Vbeta primers and 13 Jbeta primers. Some clones are missing from TCRdb's copy, which holds only in-frame ones; the method was immunoSEQ multiplex PCR. The data show nearly 110,000 clones, 82% seen once. The germline V and J ends were trimmed by 2 bases and 4 bases, with 8 bases remaining between them. CDR1 and CDR2 (germline): GTSNPN, SVGIG (reference sequence). This CDR3 contains 13 residues. Sequenced sample: PBMCs. The rearrangement joins TRBV30 to TRBJ1-4, with D unclear. The TCR comes from a man in his thirties or forties in good health and CMV-seropositive. The DNA of the CDR3 is TGTGCCTGGAGTACGGGTGTTAATGAAAAACTGTTTTTT. It is translated as CAWSTGVNEKLFF.